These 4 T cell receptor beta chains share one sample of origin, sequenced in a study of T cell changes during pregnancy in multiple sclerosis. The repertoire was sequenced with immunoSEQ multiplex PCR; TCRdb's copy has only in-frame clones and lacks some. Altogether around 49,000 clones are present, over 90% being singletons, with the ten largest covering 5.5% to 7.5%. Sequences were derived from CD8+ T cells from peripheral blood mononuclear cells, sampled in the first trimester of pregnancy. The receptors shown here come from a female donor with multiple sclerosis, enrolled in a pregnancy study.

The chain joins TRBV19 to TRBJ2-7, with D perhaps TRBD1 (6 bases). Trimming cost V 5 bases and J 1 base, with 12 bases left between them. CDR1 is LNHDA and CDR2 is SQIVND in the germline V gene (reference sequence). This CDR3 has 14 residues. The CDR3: CASSPLGQSYEQYF. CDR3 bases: TGTGCCAGTAGTCCCCTCGGACAGTCCTACGAGCAGTACTTC.

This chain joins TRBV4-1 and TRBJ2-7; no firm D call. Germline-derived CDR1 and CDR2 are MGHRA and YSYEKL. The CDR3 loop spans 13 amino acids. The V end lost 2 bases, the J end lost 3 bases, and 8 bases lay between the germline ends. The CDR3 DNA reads TGCGCCAGCAGCCAAAGTCAGGACTACGAGCAGTACTTC. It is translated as CASSQSQDYEQYF.

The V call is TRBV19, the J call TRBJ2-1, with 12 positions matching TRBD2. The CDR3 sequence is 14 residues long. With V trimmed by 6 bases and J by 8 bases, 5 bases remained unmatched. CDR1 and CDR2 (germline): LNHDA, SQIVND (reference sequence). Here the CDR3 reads CASSLAGGLYEQFF. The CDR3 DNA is TGTGCCAGTAGCCTAGCGGGAGGGCTGTATGAGCAGTTCTTC.

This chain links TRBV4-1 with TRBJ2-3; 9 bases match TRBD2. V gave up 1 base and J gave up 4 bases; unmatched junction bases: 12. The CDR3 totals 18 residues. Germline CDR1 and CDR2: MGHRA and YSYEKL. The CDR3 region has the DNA TGCGCCAGCAGCCAAGTTTGGAGTGGCGGGAGGGGGGCAGATACGCAGTATTTT. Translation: CASSQVWSGGRGADTQYF.